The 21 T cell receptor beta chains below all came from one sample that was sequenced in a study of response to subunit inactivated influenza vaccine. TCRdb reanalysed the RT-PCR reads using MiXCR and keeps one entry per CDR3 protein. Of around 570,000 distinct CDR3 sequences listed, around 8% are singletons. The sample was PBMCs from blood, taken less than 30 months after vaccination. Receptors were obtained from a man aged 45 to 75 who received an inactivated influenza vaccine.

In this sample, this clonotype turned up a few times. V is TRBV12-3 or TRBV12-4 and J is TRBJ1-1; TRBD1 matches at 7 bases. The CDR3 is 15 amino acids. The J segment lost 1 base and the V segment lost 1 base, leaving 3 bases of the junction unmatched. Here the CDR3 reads CASSLVGTENTEAFF. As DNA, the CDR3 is TGTGCCAGCAGTTTAGTCGGGACAGAGAACACTGAAGCTTTCTTT.

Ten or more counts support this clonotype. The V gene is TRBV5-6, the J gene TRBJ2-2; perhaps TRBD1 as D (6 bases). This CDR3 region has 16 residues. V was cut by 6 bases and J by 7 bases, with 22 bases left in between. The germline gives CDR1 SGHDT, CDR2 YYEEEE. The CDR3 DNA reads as TGTGCCAGCACCAGTGATGGTGGGGGCTATGGCGGGGAGCTGTTTTTT. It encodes CASTSDGGGYGGELFF.

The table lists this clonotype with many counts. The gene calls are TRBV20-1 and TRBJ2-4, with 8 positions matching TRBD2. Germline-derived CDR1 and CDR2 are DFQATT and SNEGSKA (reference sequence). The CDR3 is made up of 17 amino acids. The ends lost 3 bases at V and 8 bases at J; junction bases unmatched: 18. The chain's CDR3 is CSARKSLLAVIADIQYF. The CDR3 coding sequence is TGCAGTGCTAGGAAAAGTTTACTAGCGGTAATTGCGGACATTCAGTACTTC.

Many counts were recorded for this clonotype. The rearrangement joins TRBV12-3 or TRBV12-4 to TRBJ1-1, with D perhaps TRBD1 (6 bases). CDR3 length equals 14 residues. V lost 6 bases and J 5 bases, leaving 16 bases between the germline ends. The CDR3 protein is CASSQGGGGTEAFF. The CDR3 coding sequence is TGTGCCAGCAGCCAAGGAGGAGGGGGGACTGAAGCTTTCTTT.

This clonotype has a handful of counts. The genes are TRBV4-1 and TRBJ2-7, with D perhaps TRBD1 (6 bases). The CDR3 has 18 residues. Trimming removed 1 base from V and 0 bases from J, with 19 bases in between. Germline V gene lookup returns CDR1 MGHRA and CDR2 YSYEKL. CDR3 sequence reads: CASSQGIRGSLNSYEQYF. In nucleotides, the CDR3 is TGCGCCAGCAGCCAAGGTATCAGGGGCAGCCTTAACTCCTACGAGCAGTACTTC.

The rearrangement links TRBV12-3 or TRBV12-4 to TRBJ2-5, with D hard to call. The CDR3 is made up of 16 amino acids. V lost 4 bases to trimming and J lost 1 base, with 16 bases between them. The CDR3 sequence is CASSSIPGRGQETQYF. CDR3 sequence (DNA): TGTGCCAGCAGTTCAATACCCGGGCGCGGCCAAGAGACCCAGTACTTC.

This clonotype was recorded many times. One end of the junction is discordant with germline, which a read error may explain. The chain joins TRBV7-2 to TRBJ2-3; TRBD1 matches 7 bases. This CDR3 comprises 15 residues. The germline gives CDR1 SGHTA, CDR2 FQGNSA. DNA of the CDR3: TGTGCCAGCAGCATAGCAGAGGGGGCCGGAGATACGCAGTATTTT. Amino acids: CASSIAEGAGDTQYF.

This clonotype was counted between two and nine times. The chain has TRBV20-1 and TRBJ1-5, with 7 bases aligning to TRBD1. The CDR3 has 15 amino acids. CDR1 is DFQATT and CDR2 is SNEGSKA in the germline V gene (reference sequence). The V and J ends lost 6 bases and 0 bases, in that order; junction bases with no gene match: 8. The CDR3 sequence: CSAHLGTVSNQPQHF. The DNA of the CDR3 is TGCAGTGCCCACCTAGGGACAGTTAGCAATCAGCCCCAGCATTTT.

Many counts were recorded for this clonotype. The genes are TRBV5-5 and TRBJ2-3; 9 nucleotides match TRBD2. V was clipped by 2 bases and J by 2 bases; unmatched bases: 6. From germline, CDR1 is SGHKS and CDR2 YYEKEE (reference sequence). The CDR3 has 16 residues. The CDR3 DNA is TGTGCCAGCAGCTTACGCGGACTAGCGTACACAGATACGCAGTATTTT. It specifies CASSLRGLAYTDTQYF.

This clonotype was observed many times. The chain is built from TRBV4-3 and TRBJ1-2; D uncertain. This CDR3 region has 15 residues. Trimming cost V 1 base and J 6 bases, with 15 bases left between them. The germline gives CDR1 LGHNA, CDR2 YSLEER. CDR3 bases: TGCGCCAGCAGCCAAGGCCCCAGACAAGGGAATGGCTACACCTTC. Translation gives CASSQGPRQGNGYTF.

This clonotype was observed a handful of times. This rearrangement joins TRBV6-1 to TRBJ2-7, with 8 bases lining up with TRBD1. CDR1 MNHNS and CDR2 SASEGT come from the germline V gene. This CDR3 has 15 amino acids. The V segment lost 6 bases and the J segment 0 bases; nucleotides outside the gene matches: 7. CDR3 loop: CASRPGQESSYEQYF. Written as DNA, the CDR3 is TGTGCCAGCAGACCGGGACAGGAGTCCTCCTACGAGCAGTACTTC.

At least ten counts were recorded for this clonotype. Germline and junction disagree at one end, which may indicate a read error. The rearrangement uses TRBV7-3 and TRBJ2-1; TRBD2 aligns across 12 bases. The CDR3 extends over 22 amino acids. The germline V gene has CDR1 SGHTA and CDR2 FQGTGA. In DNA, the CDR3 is TGTGCCAGCAGTTTAAGAAAAAGACTAGCGGGAGAGACCAATAATCTTTACAATGAGCAGTTCTTC. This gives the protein CASSLRKRLAGETNNLYNEQFF.

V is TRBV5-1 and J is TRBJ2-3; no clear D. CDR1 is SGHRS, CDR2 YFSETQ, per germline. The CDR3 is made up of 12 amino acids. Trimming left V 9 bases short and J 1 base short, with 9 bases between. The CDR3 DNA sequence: TGCGCCACTCGAGAGGGCACAGATACGCAGTATTTT. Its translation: CATREGTDTQYF.

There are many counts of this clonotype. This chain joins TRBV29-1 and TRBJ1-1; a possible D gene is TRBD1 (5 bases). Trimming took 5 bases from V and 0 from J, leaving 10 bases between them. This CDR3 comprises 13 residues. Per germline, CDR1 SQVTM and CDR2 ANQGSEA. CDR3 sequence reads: CSVKGEMNTEAFF. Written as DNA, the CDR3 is TGCAGCGTTAAAGGGGAGATGAACACTGAAGCTTTCTTT.

The CDR3 DNA follows: TGCGCCAGCAGCCCGGAGGGTAATTCACCCCTCCACTTT. Protein product: CASSPEGNSPLHF. The V gene is TRBV5-1, the J gene TRBJ1-6; D uncertain. Trimming stripped 4 bases from V and 6 bases from J, with 8 bases between. Germline-derived CDR1 and CDR2 are SGHRS and YFSETQ. The CDR3 is 13 residues long.

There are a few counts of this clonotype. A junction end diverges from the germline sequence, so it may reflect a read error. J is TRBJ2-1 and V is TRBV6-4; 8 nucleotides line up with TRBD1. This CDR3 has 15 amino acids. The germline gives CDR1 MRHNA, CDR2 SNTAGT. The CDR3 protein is CASSDSSERGDRPLF. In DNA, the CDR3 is TGTGCCAGCAGTGACTCGTCTGAACGAGGGGACAGGCCCCTCTTC.

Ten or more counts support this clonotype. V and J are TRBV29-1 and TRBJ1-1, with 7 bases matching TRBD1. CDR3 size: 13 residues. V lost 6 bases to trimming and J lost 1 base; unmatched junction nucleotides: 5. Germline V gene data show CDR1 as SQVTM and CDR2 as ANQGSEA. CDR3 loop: CSVGRGANTEAFF. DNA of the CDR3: TGCAGCGTAGGCAGGGGGGCGAACACTGAAGCTTTCTTT.

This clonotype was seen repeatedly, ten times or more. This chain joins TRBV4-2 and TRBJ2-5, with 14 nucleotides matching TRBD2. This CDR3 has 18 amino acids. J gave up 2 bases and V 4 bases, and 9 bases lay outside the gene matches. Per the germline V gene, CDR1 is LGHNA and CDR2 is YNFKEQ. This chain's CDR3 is CASSLRLAGGPVQETQYF. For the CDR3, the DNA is TGTGCCAGCAGCCTCCGACTAGCGGGGGGGCCGGTACAAGAGACCCAGTACTTC.

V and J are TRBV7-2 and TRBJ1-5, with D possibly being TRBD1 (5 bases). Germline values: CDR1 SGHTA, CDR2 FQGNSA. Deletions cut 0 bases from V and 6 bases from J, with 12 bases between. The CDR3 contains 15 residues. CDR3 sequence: CASSLAFGGSQPQHF. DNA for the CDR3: TGTGCCAGCAGCTTAGCTTTTGGGGGAAGTCAGCCCCAGCATTTT.

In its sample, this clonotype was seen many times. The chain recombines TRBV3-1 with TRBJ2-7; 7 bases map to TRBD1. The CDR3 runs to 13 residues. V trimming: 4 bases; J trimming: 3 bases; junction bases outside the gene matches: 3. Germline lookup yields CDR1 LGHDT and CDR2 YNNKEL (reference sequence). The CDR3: CASSPGQFYEQYF. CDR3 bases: TGTGCCAGCAGCCCGGGACAGTTCTACGAGCAGTACTTC.

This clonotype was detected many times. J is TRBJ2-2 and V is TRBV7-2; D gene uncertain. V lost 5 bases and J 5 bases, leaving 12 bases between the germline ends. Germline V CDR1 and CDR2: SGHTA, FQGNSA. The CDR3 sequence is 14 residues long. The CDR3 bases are TGTGCCAGCAGCCAAACGGCCCTAACCGGGGAGCTGTTTTTT. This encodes CASSQTALTGELFF.